These 19 T cell receptor beta chains originate from one sample sequenced in a study of vaccination effects on CD4 cells after COVID-19. ViraFEST expansion of antigen-specific CD4+ T cells with viral peptide pools preceded sequencing. Culture lasted about ten days before CD4+ T cell isolation. These TCRs are of unknown antigen specificity. Assay used: immunoSEQ multiplex PCR; TCRdb lists only in-frame clones, some missing. Among 25,000 to 35,000 clones listed, approximately 68% were seen once. The material sequenced was CD4+ T cells from PBMCs cultured with HCoV-229E spike peptides, taken before COVID-19 vaccination. All receptors come from a human donor who received a COVID-19 vaccine.

This chain joins TRBV2 and TRBJ1-1; D may be TRBD1 (5 bases). This CDR3 is built from 14 residues. V gave up 3 bases and J gave up 3 bases, with 11 bases separating them. The germline V gene has CDR1 SNHLY and CDR2 FYNNEI. The CDR3 sequence: CASSDWVGDTEAFF. Written as DNA, the CDR3 is TGTGCCAGCAGTGACTGGGTAGGGGACACTGAAGCTTTCTTT.

The count of this clone is one. A read error may account for a junction end that differs from germline. This sequence joins TRBV18 and TRBJ1-1, with 9 positions matching TRBD1. The CDR3 totals 16 residues. CDR1 and CDR2 (germline): KGHSH, LQKENI. CDR3: CAGSPSTGGRDTEAFF. CDR3 bases: TGTGCCGGCTCACCCTCAACAGGGGGCAGAGACACTGAAGCTTTCTTT.

This chain joins TRBV7-2 and TRBJ2-7, with TRBD2 matching over 7 bases. Per germline, CDR1 SGHTA and CDR2 FQGNSA. V lost 1 base to trimming and J lost 1 base; unmatched junction nucleotides: 4. This CDR3 spans 15 amino acids. CDR3 nucleotides: TGTGCCAGCAGCTTAGGTGGCGGGGGTTCCTACGAGCAGTACTTC. Residues: CASSLGGGGSYEQYF.

Only a few counts were recorded for this clone. This chain connects TRBV4-2 to TRBJ1-1, with D maybe TRBD1 (5 bases). The germline CDR1 and CDR2 sequences are LGHNA and YNFKEQ. Between the trimmed V and J ends, which lost 2 bases and 0 bases, there was a span of 7 bases. CDR3 size: 14 residues. The CDR3 here is CASSQQGMNTEAFF. CDR3 coding DNA: TGTGCCAGCAGCCAACAGGGCATGAACACTGAAGCTTTCTTT.

Only one count was recorded for this clone. J is TRBJ1-2 and V is TRBV27, with TRBD1 identical over 9 bases. Germline CDR1 MNHEY, CDR2 SMNVEV (reference sequence). This CDR3 has 15 residues. After removal of 5 bases from V and 4 bases from J, the junction contained 8 bases not matched to a gene. The CDR3 reads CASSMRTGAVYGYTF. In nucleotides, the CDR3 is TGTGCCAGCAGTATGAGGACAGGGGCCGTCTATGGCTACACCTTC.

The genes are TRBV5-3 and TRBJ1-1; D not certain. TRBV5-3 counts as an open reading frame of uncertain function. The CDR3 spans 16 residues. V was cut by 0 bases and J by 4 bases, with 16 bases left in between. Written as DNA, the CDR3 is TGTGCCAGAAGCTTGGAAGTTGGGAGGCCGATCACTGAAGCTTTCTTT. Translation gives CARSLEVGRPITEAFF.

The chain links TRBV7-6 to TRBJ2-1; 7 nucleotides agree with TRBD2. Trimming at V came to 5 bases and at J to 2 bases, leaving 3 bases not matched to a gene. Per germline, CDR1 SGHVS and CDR2 FNYEAQ. This CDR3 has 14 residues. The CDR3 DNA reads as TGTGCCAGCAGCCGCGGACTAGCCTACAATGAGCAGTTCTTC. Protein sequence: CASSRGLAYNEQFF.

This sequence joins TRBV18 and TRBJ2-5; D is undetermined. Germline-derived CDR1 and CDR2 are KGHSH and LQKENI. Trimming shortened V by 4 bases and J by 5 bases, and 14 bases separated the two germline ends. The CDR3 length is 14 residues. The DNA of the CDR3 is TGTGCCAGCTCACTACGACCGGCGGCGGAGACCCAGTACTTC. As protein: CASSLRPAAETQYF.

This clone came up a few times. V usage is TRBV4-1 and J usage is TRBJ2-7; D possibly corresponds to TRBD2 (7 bases). Germline values: CDR1 MGHRA, CDR2 YSYEKL. The ends were cut back, 2 bases at V and 4 bases at J, with 27 bases in the middle. This CDR3 has 19 amino acids. CDR3 sequence (DNA): TGCGCCAGCAGCCAATCCGGGGGGCTCACAAATGCAGGGAGATACGAGCAGTACTTC. This sequence encodes CASSQSGGLTNAGRYEQYF.

This sequence joins TRBV6-5 and TRBJ2-1, with a weak D call TRBD2 (6 bases). V lost 9 bases to trimming and J lost 6 bases, with 15 bases between them. Looked up from germline, CDR1 is MNHEY and CDR2 is SVGAGI. The CDR3 length is 13 residues. The CDR3 region has the DNA TGTGCCAGACGACTAGACGCGTCCAATGAGCAGTTCTTC. It yields the protein CARRLDASNEQFF.

The CDR3 spells CASSVAGGGLNTEAFF. The CDR3 nucleotides read TGTGCCAGCAGTGTTGCGGGAGGGGGGCTGAACACTGAAGCTTTCTTT. The chain employs TRBV2 and TRBJ1-1; D perhaps matches TRBD1 (6 bases). V lost 4 bases, J lost 0 bases, and 15 bases lay in between. This CDR3 comprises 16 residues. The germline gives CDR1 SNHLY, CDR2 FYNNEI.

By share, this clone counts as medium-sized (0.01 to 0.1%). J is TRBJ2-2 and V is TRBV7-9, with TRBD2 identical over 11 bases. The CDR3 is 14 amino acids. V shed 3 bases, J shed 7 bases, and the junction held 1 base outside the gene matches. Germline V gene sequence: CDR1 SEHNR, CDR2 FQNEAQ (reference sequence). The CDR3 DNA follows: TGTGCCAGCAGCTTTGGACTAGCGGGCGGGGAGCTGTTTTTT. As protein: CASSFGLAGGELFF. Together with reference TRBV7-9 and TRBJ2-2, the CDR3 gives the full variable domain: DTGVSQNPRHKITKRGQNVTFRCDPISEHNRLYWYRQTLGQGPEFLTYFQNEAQLEKSRLLSDRFSAERPKGSFSTLEIQRTEQGDSAMYLCASSFGLAGGELFFGEGSRLTVL.

Here the CDR3 reads CASSYKRNEQFF. CDR3 bases: TGTGCCAGCAGCTATAAGCGTAATGAGCAGTTCTTC. This chain uses TRBV5-6 with TRBJ2-1; D is unclear. Germline V CDR1 and CDR2: SGHDT, YYEEEE. Trimming pared 3 bases from V and 7 bases from J, leaving 8 bases between. The CDR3 runs 12 residues.

This clone was seen more than once but under ten times. The chain combines TRBV28 with TRBJ1-1, with a possible D match to TRBD1 (5 bases). Germline values: CDR1 MDHEN, CDR2 SYDVKM. The CDR3 sequence is 11 residues long. The ends were cut back, 2 bases at V and 9 bases at J, with 7 bases in the middle. CDR3 nucleotides: TGTGCCAGCAGTTTACGGGGACAAGCTTTCTTT. Its protein product is CASSLRGQAFF.

The chain's CDR3 is CASSIGTVFTEAFF. The CDR3, as DNA: TGTGCCAGTAGTATAGGAACAGTATTCACTGAAGCTTTCTTT. This sequence joins TRBV19 and TRBJ1-1; D call uncertain. The CDR3 length is 14 residues. Trimming took off 1 base at V and 4 bases at J, with 10 bases between the two ends. Per the germline V gene, CDR1 is LNHDA and CDR2 is SQIVND (reference sequence).

This clone appeared a few times. The chain is built from TRBV6-5 and TRBJ1-6; possible D gene TRBD1, 5 bases. The germline V and J ends were trimmed by 5 bases and 4 bases, with 12 bases remaining between them. Germline V gene data show CDR1 as MNHEY and CDR2 as SVGAGI. This CDR3 comprises 15 residues. The CDR3 reads CASSTRQPYNSPLHF. The CDR3, as DNA: TGTGCCAGCAGTACCCGACAGCCTTATAATTCACCCCTCCACTTT.

The V call is TRBV7-2, the J call TRBJ1-1; D uncertain. Looked up from germline, CDR1 is SGHTA and CDR2 is FQGNSA. The ends were cut back, 0 bases at V and 3 bases at J, with 8 bases in the middle. The CDR3 covers 14 residues. CDR3 DNA sequence: TGTGCCAGCAGCTTAGCGGCCTGGGACACTGAAGCTTTCTTT. It codes for CASSLAAWDTEAFF. Drawing the rest from reference TRBV7-2 and TRBJ1-1, the complete variable domain is GAGVSQSPSNKVTEKGKDVELRCDPISGHTALYWYRQSLGQGLEFLIYFQGNSAPDKSGLPSDRFSAERTGGSVSTLTIQRTQQEDSAVYLCASSLAAWDTEAFFGQGTRLTVV.

The gene calls are TRBV7-9 and TRBJ1-3, with TRBD1 identical over 8 bases. Trimming took 5 bases from V and 1 from J; bases not matched to a gene: 7. This CDR3 comprises 16 residues. CDR1 is SEHNR, CDR2 FQNEAQ, per germline (reference sequence). DNA of the CDR3: TGTGCCAGCAGCCCACTATGGACAGGGTCTGGAAACACCATATATTTT. Encoded protein: CASSPLWTGSGNTIYF.

The chain has TRBV2 and TRBJ1-5; D possibly corresponds to TRBD1 (5 bases). V was trimmed by 8 bases and J by 0 bases, leaving 8 bases between them. The CDR3 is 13 amino acids. CDR1 is SNHLY and CDR2 is FYNNEI in the germline V gene. Written as DNA, the CDR3 is TGTGCCAGCGGGACTGTTAGCAATCAGCCCCAGCATTTT. The encoded protein is CASGTVSNQPQHF.